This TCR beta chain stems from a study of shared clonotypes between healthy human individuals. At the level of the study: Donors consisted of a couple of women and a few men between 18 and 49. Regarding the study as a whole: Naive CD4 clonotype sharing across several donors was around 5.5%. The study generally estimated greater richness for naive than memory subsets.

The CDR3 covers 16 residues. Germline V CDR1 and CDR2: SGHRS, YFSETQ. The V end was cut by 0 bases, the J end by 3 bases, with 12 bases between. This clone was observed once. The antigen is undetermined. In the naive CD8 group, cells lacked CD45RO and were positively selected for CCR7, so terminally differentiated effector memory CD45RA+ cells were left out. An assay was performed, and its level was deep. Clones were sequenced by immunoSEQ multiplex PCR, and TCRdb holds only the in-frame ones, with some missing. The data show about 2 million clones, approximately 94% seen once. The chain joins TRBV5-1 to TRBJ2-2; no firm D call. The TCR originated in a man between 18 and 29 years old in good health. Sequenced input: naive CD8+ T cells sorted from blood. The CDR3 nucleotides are TGCGCCAGCAGCTTGGATCCCGCCGCGCACACCGGGGAGCTGTTTTTT. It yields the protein CASSLDPAAHTGELFF.